Listed here are 29 T cell receptor beta chains from one sample, sequenced in a study of Graves' ophthalmopathy and Graves' hyperthyroidism. RNA transcripts were the template, and TCR beta CDR3 regions were amplified from them. First-round RT-PCR employed HTBI primers, with a second-round multiplex PCR after it. TCRdb reprocessed the multiplex PCR reads via MiXCR and lists one record per CDR3 protein. The data contain about 500,000 distinct CDR3 sequences, 35% to 45% of them singletons. The sequenced material came from peripheral blood or thyroid tissue (not recorded which). These receptors all stem from an adult man with Graves' hyperthyroidism.

This clonotype has ten or more counts. The V call is TRBV5-8, the J call TRBJ1-1; D is unclear. V was clipped by 1 base and J by 7 bases, with 8 bases between them. Germline lookup yields CDR1 SGHTS and CDR2 YDEGEE. CDR3 length: 12 residues. The CDR3 reads CASSLTTFEAFF. As DNA, the CDR3 is TGTGCCAGCAGCTTGACCACCTTTGAAGCTTTCTTT.

This clonotype has a count of ten or more. The genes are TRBV25-1 and TRBJ1-1; D uncertain. This CDR3 spans 14 amino acids. From germline, CDR1 is MGHDK and CDR2 SYGVNS. V was trimmed by 6 bases and J by 1 base, leaving 12 bases between them. The CDR3 sequence: CASRHPLGNTEAFF. CDR3 DNA: TGTGCCAGCAGACACCCGCTCGGGAACACTGAAGCTTTCTTT.

There are a few counts of this clonotype. The chain joins TRBV7-8 to TRBJ2-5; the D is unclear. Per the germline V gene, CDR1 is SGHVS and CDR2 is FQNEAQ. This CDR3 is built from 16 residues. V lost 4 bases to trimming and J lost 5 bases, with 20 bases between them. The CDR3 spells CASSSPPVADGETQYF. The CDR3 DNA sequence: TGTGCCAGCAGCTCCCCGCCGGTCGCAGATGGGGAGACCCAGTACTTC.

A word on this clonotype: Without the conserved terminal phenylalanine or tryptophan, this CDR3 likely stems from a read error. This chain connects TRBV27 to TRBJ2-3; 7 bases agree with TRBD2. Per germline, CDR1 MNHEY and CDR2 SMNVEV (reference sequence). The CDR3 is 13 amino acids. With 7 bases clipped from V and 3 bases from J, the junction kept 4 bases outside the gene matches. The CDR3 protein is CASMGGMTDTQYL. The DNA of the CDR3 is TGTGCCAGCATGGGGGGGATGACAGATACGCAGTATCTT.

J is TRBJ1-5 and V is TRBV7-9; 7 positions match TRBD1. The V segment lost 6 bases and the J segment 11 bases; nucleotides outside the gene matches: 10. Per germline, CDR1 SEHNR and CDR2 FQNEAQ (reference sequence). CDR3 length: 13 amino acids. DNA for the CDR3: TGTGCCAGCAGTGGGGACAGCCAAGAGACCCAGCATTTT. As protein: CASSGDSQETQHF.

The chain couples TRBV30 to TRBJ1-1; TRBD1 aligns across 8 bases. Germline V gene sequence: CDR1 GTSNPN, CDR2 SVGIG (reference sequence). This CDR3 has 13 amino acids. The junction had 7 bases not matched to a gene; V was cut back by 4 bases and J by 6 bases. CDR3 amino acids: CAWIRGRGAEAFF. As DNA, the CDR3 is TGTGCCTGGATCAGGGGGCGAGGGGCTGAAGCTTTCTTT.

About this clonotype: A read error may explain this, as a much larger clone is one base away. The chain is built from TRBV29-1 and TRBJ2-5; D uncertain. This CDR3 is built from 16 residues. V lost 0 bases and J lost 5, with 19 bases in between. Germline lookup yields CDR1 SQVTM and CDR2 ANQGSEA. Written as DNA, the CDR3 is TGCAGCGTTGAAGATCGGAGACCCCCAACACAGGAGACCCAGTACTTC. Translation gives CSVEDRRPPTQETQYF.

This clonotype was counted only a few times. The genes are TRBV5-1 and TRBJ2-7, with TRBD2 matching 9 bases. The CDR3 totals 15 residues. V shed 3 bases, J shed 0 bases, and the junction held 4 bases outside the gene matches. The germline gives CDR1 SGHRS, CDR2 YFSETQ. This CDR3 reads CASSSKTSGSYEQYF. CDR3 bases: TGCGCCAGCAGCTCAAAGACTAGCGGCTCCTACGAGCAGTACTTC.

This clonotype was counted only a few times. The V and J genes are TRBV7-8 and TRBJ2-7, with TRBD1 identical over 10 bases. The junction had 8 bases not matched to a gene; V was cut back by 3 bases and J by 3 bases. Germline CDR1 and CDR2: SGHVS and FQNEAQ. There are 16 residues in the CDR3. The CDR3 sequence is CASSLDGTGELYEQYF. CDR3 nucleotide sequence: TGTGCCAGCAGCTTGGACGGGACAGGGGAACTCTACGAGCAGTACTTC.

V and J are TRBV7-8 and TRBJ1-1, with D maybe TRBD1 (5 bases). Trimming took 6 bases from V and 2 from J, leaving 13 bases between them. Looked up from germline, CDR1 is SGHVS and CDR2 is FQNEAQ. CDR3 length: 14 amino acids. The chain's CDR3 is CASRRAGLNTEAFF. For the CDR3, the DNA is TGTGCCAGCAGACGAGCGGGGCTAAACACTGAAGCTTTCTTT. Combining the CDR3 with reference TRBV7-8 and TRBJ1-1 gives the whole variable domain GAGVSQSPRYKVAKRGQDVALRCDPISGHVSLFWYQQALGQGPEFLTYFQNEAQLDKSGLPSDRFFAERPEGSVSTLKIQRTQQEDSAVYLCASRRAGLNTEAFFGQGTRLTVV.

Comment on this clonotype: This sequence may be a read error, since a much larger clone differs from it by one base. The chain joins TRBV20-1 to TRBJ1-1; D is unclear. Germline CDR1 reads DFQATT; CDR2 reads SNEGSKA (reference sequence). The CDR3 consists of 13 residues. V was cut by 3 bases and J by 0 bases, with 8 bases left in between. CDR3 residues: CSARGEMNTEAFF. The CDR3 DNA follows: TGCAGTGCTAGGGGAGAAATGAACACTGAAGCTTTCTTT.

The chain links TRBV7-8 to TRBJ1-1; TRBD1 matches 9 bases. With 5 bases clipped from V and 5 bases from J, the junction kept 12 bases outside the gene matches. The CDR3 covers 16 residues. Germline assignment: CDR1 SGHVS and CDR2 FQNEAQ. Here the CDR3 DNA reads TGTGCCAGCAGCCCCGGGACAGGGTCGGAAGAAACTGAAGCTTTCTTT. It yields the protein CASSPGTGSEETEAFF.

This clonotype was counted many times. The chain couples TRBV2 to TRBJ2-5, with 10 positions matching TRBD2. In germline, CDR1 is SNHLY, CDR2 FYNNEI. The CDR3 is made up of 15 amino acids. With 5 bases clipped from V and 2 bases from J, the junction kept 5 bases outside the gene matches. The CDR3 bases are TGTGCCAGCAGTTTAACACTAGCGGGACAAGAGACCCAGTACTTC. It translates to CASSLTLAGQETQYF.

The CDR3 coding sequence is TGTGCCAGCAGTGAACTCCTCGGGAGCACAGATACGCAGTATTTT. It encodes CASSELLGSTDTQYF. The chain carries TRBV2 and TRBJ2-3; D is unclear. CDR3 length: 15 residues. Between the trimmed V and J ends, which lost 2 bases and 0 bases, there was a span of 9 bases. Germline CDR1 and CDR2: SNHLY and FYNNEI.

As regards this clonotype: Since a much larger clone is just one base distant, this may be a read error. The rearrangement uses TRBV29-1 and TRBJ1-4, with D perhaps TRBD1 (6 bases). This CDR3 spans 14 amino acids. V was pared by 0 bases and J by 6 bases, with 11 bases between. CDR1 and CDR2 from the germline V gene are SQVTM and ANQGSEA. CDR3 amino acids: CSVEERGGYEKLFF. CDR3 nucleotides: TGCAGCGTTGAAGAGAGAGGGGGGTATGAAAAACTGTTTTTT.

In its sample, this clonotype was seen many times. The chain is built from TRBV24-1 and TRBJ2-5; TRBD2 is a possible D gene (6 bases). Trimming stripped 2 bases from V and 2 bases from J, with 8 bases between. Germline assignment: CDR1 KGHDR and CDR2 SFDVKD. CDR3 length equals 14 residues. As DNA, the CDR3 is TGTGCCACCAGTGATTCGGGGGAGCAAGAGACCCAGTACTTC. It encodes CATSDSGEQETQYF.

This sequence joins TRBV19 and TRBJ1-3, with 9 bases matching TRBD1. This CDR3 contains 12 residues. The V and J ends lost 10 bases and 7 bases, in that order; junction bases with no gene match: 5. From germline, CDR1 is LNHDA and CDR2 SQIVND (reference sequence). CDR3 sequence: CATEQGANTIYF. CDR3 sequence (DNA): TGTGCCACCGAACAGGGGGCGAACACCATATATTTT. The variable domain in full, with the rest retrieved from reference TRBV19 and TRBJ1-3, is DGGITQSPKYLFRKEGQNVTLSCEQNLNHDAMYWYRQDPGQGLRLIYYSQIVNDFQKGDIAEGYSVSREKKESFPLTVTSAQKNPTAFYLCATEQGANTIYFGEGSWLTVV.

On this clonotype itself: One base away lies a much larger clone, so this may be a sequencing read error. V and J are TRBV2 and TRBJ2-5, with D hard to call. Germline V gene sequence: CDR1 SNHLY, CDR2 FYNNEI. Trimming removed 3 bases at V and 2 bases at J, with 13 bases between. The CDR3 runs 15 residues. The CDR3 reads CASSDYGFYQETQYF. The CDR3, as DNA: TGTGCCAGCAGTGATTACGGCTTTTATCAAGAGACCCAGTACTTC.

In regard to this clonotype: With a much larger clone just one base away, this may be a read error. The chain recombines TRBV5-1 with TRBJ2-7; 11 bases align to TRBD2. Germline loops: CDR1 SGHRS, CDR2 YFSETQ. The CDR3 runs to 14 residues. This CDR3 reads CTSSTGLADYEQYF. CDR3 coding DNA: TGCACCAGCAGCACGGGACTAGCGGACTACGAGCAGTACTTC.

This clonotype was observed many times. V and J are TRBV15 and TRBJ2-7, with D perhaps TRBD1 or TRBD2 (5 bases each). Trimming shortened V by 0 bases and J by 6 bases, and 12 bases separated the two germline ends. The CDR3 contains 14 residues. Germline V lookup: CDR1 LNHNV, CDR2 YYDKDF (reference sequence). Here the CDR3 reads CATSRDRGAGEQYF. The CDR3 DNA is TGTGCCACCAGCAGAGATCGAGGGGCCGGCGAGCAGTACTTC.

This clonotype occurred once. The chain recombines TRBV29-1 with TRBJ1-2, with TRBD1 matching over 8 bases. The junction had 6 bases not matched to a gene; V was cut back by 3 bases and J by 3 bases. The CDR3 totals 14 residues. Germline-derived CDR1 and CDR2 are SQVTM and ANQGSEA. CDR3 in amino acids: CSVDRAGGDYGYTF. The DNA for the CDR3 is TGCAGCGTTGATCGGGCAGGGGGCGACTATGGCTACACCTTC.

This clonotype turned up a few times. J is TRBJ1-2 and V is TRBV4-1, with D possibly being TRBD1 (5 bases). V dropped 4 bases and J dropped 2 bases, with 14 bases sitting between them. From germline, CDR1 is MGHRA and CDR2 YSYEKL. CDR3 length: 15 residues. The CDR3 loop reads CASSLLEGLNYGYTF. The CDR3 DNA sequence: TGCGCCAGCAGCCTTCTTGAGGGGCTCAACTATGGCTACACCTTC.

Written as DNA, the CDR3 is TGTGCCAGCAGCCCGTCCACAGGAGCCGAGCAGTACTTC. Protein sequence: CASSPSTGAEQYF. This chain joins TRBV2 and TRBJ2-7, with TRBD1 as a possible D gene (5 bases). The CDR3 runs to 13 residues. Trimming took 6 bases from V and 6 from J, leaving 15 bases between them. The V gene's germline CDR1 is SNHLY and CDR2 FYNNEI.

The chain carries TRBV2 and TRBJ2-7, with 11 bases identical to TRBD1. The CDR3 is made up of 16 amino acids. The germline gives CDR1 SNHLY, CDR2 FYNNEI. Germline trimming cut 2 bases from V and 3 bases from J; bases unmatched to any gene: 6. Here the CDR3 reads CASSEPRDRGDYEQYF. CDR3 sequence (DNA): TGTGCCAGCAGTGAACCTCGGGACAGGGGGGACTACGAGCAGTACTTC.

This clonotype came up many times. The chain uses TRBV5-1 and TRBJ1-2; D gene uncertain. V was pared by 1 base and J by 2 bases, with 9 bases between. CDR3 length: 14 residues. Germline assignment: CDR1 SGHRS and CDR2 YFSETQ. The CDR3: CASSLSSGNYGYTF. The CDR3 DNA reads as TGCGCCAGCAGCTTGAGTTCGGGGAACTATGGCTACACCTTC.

J is TRBJ1-6 and V is TRBV7-9; maybe TRBD1 (6 bases). The J call may not be correct, given that the DNA end is closer to TRBJ2-5. This CDR3 region has 16 residues. Germline loops: CDR1 SEHNR, CDR2 FQNEAQ (reference sequence). The DNA of the CDR3 is TGTGCCAGCAGCTTAGTTGGGACATTGGGGCAAGAGACCCAGTACTTC. Translating gives CASSLVGTLGQETQYF.

The V gene is TRBV15, the J gene TRBJ1-2; D might be TRBD1 (6 bases). From germline, CDR1 is LNHNV and CDR2 YYDKDF (reference sequence). This CDR3 region has 21 residues. V lost 10 bases and J lost 7, with 43 bases in between. CDR3 in amino acids: CASSEAQGSFTAGTGPTGYTF. CDR3 DNA sequence: TGTGCCAGCAGTGAAGCGCAGGGGAGCTTCACTGCTGGCACAGGGCCTACTGGCTACACCTTC.

In its sample, this clonotype was seen many times. The DNA of the CDR3 is TGTGCCAGCAGCTTGGTCGGGACAGGGCGCTACGAGCAGTACTTC. This codes for CASSLVGTGRYEQYF. The gene calls are TRBV5-4 and TRBJ2-7; 9 positions match TRBD1. J was trimmed by 3 bases and V by 0 bases; bases with no gene match: 4. Germline CDR1 and CDR2: SGHNT and YYREEE (reference sequence). This CDR3 contains 15 residues.

This clonotype was detected ten times or more. V is TRBV6-5 and J is TRBJ2-7; 10 bases map to TRBD1. CDR1 is MNHEY, CDR2 SVGAGI, per germline. V shed 5 bases, J shed 3 bases, and the junction held 4 bases outside the gene matches. The CDR3 is made up of 14 amino acids. This CDR3 is CASSGRDRGYEQYF. CDR3 coding DNA: TGTGCCAGCAGTGGCCGGGACAGGGGCTACGAGCAGTACTTC.